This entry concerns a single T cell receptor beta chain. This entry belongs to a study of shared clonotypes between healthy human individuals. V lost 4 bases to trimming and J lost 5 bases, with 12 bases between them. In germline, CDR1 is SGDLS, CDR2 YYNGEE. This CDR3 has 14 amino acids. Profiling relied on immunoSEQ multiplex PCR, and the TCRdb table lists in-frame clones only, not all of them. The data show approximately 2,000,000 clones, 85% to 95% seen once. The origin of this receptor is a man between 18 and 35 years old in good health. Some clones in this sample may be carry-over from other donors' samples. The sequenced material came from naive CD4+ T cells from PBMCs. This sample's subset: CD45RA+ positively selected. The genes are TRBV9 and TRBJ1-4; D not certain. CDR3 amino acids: CASSPLGINEKLFF. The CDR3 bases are TGTGCCAGCAGCCCACTTGGTATAAATGAAAAACTGTTTTTT.